The source of this T cell receptor beta chain is a study of OX40 agonist ivuxolimab in advanced cancers. Across the whole study: Every 2 weeks, patients got intravenous ivuxolimab at one of six dose levels (0.01-10 mg/kg). At around 81% male, the cohort had a mean age of about 60 years, ranging from roughly 23 to 80. General study findings and limits: At 0.1 to 3.0 mg/kg and by week 6, clonal expansion occurred in CD4+ and CD8+ blood T cells. CD8+ T cells (on average) carried more expanded clones than CD4+ T cells.

This clone was counted once. Its specificity is unknown. Trimming removed 3 bases at V and 6 bases at J, with 15 bases between. The CDR3 spans 14 residues. Germline CDR1 reads MDHEN; CDR2 reads SYDVKM. Here immunoSEQ multiplex PCR was the method, and the copy in TCRdb shows in-frame clones only, minus some. The sample includes tens of thousands of clones, more than 75% of them seen just once. The sample here was CD4+ or CD8+ T cells sorted from blood, taken in a trial of the OX40 agonist ivuxolimab. The sequence derives from an adult with an advanced solid tumor such as melanoma, head and neck, liver or kidney cancer. The chain is built from TRBV28 and TRBJ2-7, with D perhaps TRBD1 or TRBD2 (6 bases each). The CDR3 loop reads CASSFHEQGGEQYF. The DNA of the CDR3 is TGTGCCAGCAGTTTTCACGAACAGGGAGGCGAGCAGTACTTC.